Listed below are T cell receptor beta chains from one sample, sequenced in a study of shared T cell receptors in the human thymus. Libraries were prepared by immunoSEQ multiplex PCR; TCRdb keeps only in-frame clonotypes and omits some of them. The sample has about 710,000 clones, 70% to 90% seen once. This same sample was also part of a study on human thymus T cells.

What was sequenced was thymocytes. All receptors derive from a boy younger than two with a congenital heart defect. The conserved cysteine and the conserved F or W are not part of the CDR3 here.

length | V | CDR3
14 | TRBV9 | ASSTTVTGSYNEQF
13 | TRBV5-4 | ASSSQTSGRVEQF
15 | TRBV7-2 | ASSYPRTSGSDNEQF
11 | TRBV5-1 | ASSLARGAEQY
15 | TRBV15 | ATSRDRVKRAPYGYT
15 | TRBV28 | ASSLEYVRQGAYEQY
15 | TRBV27 | ASSDFYLAGKSYEQY
15 | TRBV5-1 | ASSLDGGTYSGNTIY
10 | TRBV28 | ASMGHRSKLF
11 | TRBV18 | ASSPGRGYGYT
12 | TRBV4-1 | ASSQDRDNQPQH
12 | TRBV11-2 | ASSSETDPYEQY
13 | TRBV28 | ASRPNRQPNYGYT
16 | TRBV5-1 | ASSLVFPGGGRYNEQF
17 | TRBV5-1 | ASKLATSGPTSSTDTQY
14 | TRBV19 | ASSTSETGSRQPQH
12 | TRBV27 | ASSRQSSYNEQF
15 | TRBV19 | ASKSVTGHSSGNTIY
10 | TRBV18 | ASSTEPETQY
14 | TRBV9 | ASSDPQDRAGNTIY
12 | TRBV21-1 | ASEGQGSNTEAF
14 | TRBV7-3 | ASSLVGGASTDTQY
15 | TRBV19 | ASSIIYATGEEQPQH
13 | TRBV14 | ASSHRRNPSYEQY
14 | TRBV10-3 | AISEWAGRSSYEQY
12 | TRBV2 | ASRTQGTGLEAF
13 | TRBV11-2 | ASSSDRGGYNEQF
13 | TRBV7-2 | ASSLGSGYNQPQH
12 | TRBV10-3 | AISESIFTDTQY
14 | TRBV10-1 | ASSEMGLGGYETQY
15 | TRBV5-1 | ASSSSRGGRAQETQY
14 | TRBV6-5 | ASSYSDRPDLYEQY
16 | TRBV7-2 | ASSPGGHPTGLHSPLH
12 | TRBV7-6 | ASSLGLAGDEQF
12 | TRBV5-1 | ASRRTTSTDTQY
11 | TRBV5-1 | ASSLKVGDTQY
14 | TRBV5-5 | ASSPVKGGRRDGYT
15 | TRBV27 | ASSPKVWTSATGELF
15 | TRBV14 | ASSQEEGTGQNTEAF
9 | TRBV29-1 | SVDGPYGYT
10 | TRBV28 | ASSFLLYGYT
11 | TRBV2 | ASSDKGFQPQH
12 | TRBV2 | ASSLSRGNTEAF
15 | TRBV10-3 | AISPRHIPTSVKTQY
16 | TRBV28 | ASSFRSAGWSGTGELF
8 | TRBV10-3 | AIRGDEQY
13 | TRBV21-1 | ASSTAPRSNQPQH
15 | TRBV4-3 | ASSRDHRDTVGTEAF
12 | TRBV21-1 | ASSKRLYTDTQY
15 | TRBV7-3 | ASSLTGPGLPYNEQF
13 | TRBV19 | ASSMGGGSNSPLH
13 | TRBV4-3 | ASSLLAGGDKEQY
15 | TRBV28 | ASSFGVARAWRYEQF
16 | TRBV7-9 | ASRGRGGRQGGYNEQF
15 | TRBV9 | ASSGQAAGGFTGELF